A single T cell receptor (beta chain) is shown here with its context. Its antigen is currently unknown. The entry originates in a study of cytomegalovirus exposure and HLA in healthy donors. Study-wide findings and caveats: A later look showed TCR association rates differing by HLA locus, highest for DRB1 and lowest for HLA-C. HLA alleles were associated with 16,951 TCR beta sequences in a later analysis at 0.05 false discovery rate. Among TCR beta chains of equal frequency, HLA-associated ones were more clonally expanded in a later analysis.

PCR was performed using 60 Vbeta and 13 Jbeta primers. Methods used by the authors: Unique TCR beta chains totaled roughly 79 million in a later count, with roughly 10 million of them shared. Assay used: immunoSEQ multiplex PCR; TCRdb lists only in-frame clones, some missing. That table is the source of V, J and clone size, and D and trimming were worked out from the DNA. This table has approximately 190,000 clones, around 84% appearing once. This CDR3 has 13 residues. J lost 3 bases, V lost 8 bases, and 6 bases had no gene match. CDR1 MGHDK and CDR2 SYGVNS come from the germline V gene. This sequence joins TRBV25-1 and TRBJ2-5; 7 bases align to TRBD1. The sample comprised PBMCs. The clonotype was recovered from a woman in her fifties or sixties in good health and CMV-seropositive. This chain's CDR3 is CASADRVKETQYF. Here the CDR3 DNA reads TGTGCCAGCGCTGACAGGGTGAAAGAGACCCAGTACTTC. Full variable domain (rest looked up from reference TRBV25-1 and TRBJ2-5): EADIYQTPRYLVIGTGKKITLECSQTMGHDKMYWYQQDPGMELHLIHYSYGVNSTEKGDLSSESTVSRIRTEHFPLTLESARPSHTSQYLCASADRVKETQYFGPGTRLLVL.